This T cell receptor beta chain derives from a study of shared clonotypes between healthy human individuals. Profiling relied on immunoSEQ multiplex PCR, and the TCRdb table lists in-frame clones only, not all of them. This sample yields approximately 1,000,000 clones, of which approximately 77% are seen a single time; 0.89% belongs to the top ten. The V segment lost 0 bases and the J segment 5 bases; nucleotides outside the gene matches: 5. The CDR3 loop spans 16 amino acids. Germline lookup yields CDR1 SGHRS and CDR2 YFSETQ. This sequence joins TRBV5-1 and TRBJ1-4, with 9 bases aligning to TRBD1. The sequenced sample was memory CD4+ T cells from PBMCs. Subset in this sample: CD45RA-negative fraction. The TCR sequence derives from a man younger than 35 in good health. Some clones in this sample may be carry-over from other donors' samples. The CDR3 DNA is TGCGCCAGCAGCTTGGAACTTACAGGGGGCAATGAAAAACTGTTTTTT. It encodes CASSLELTGGNEKLFF.